This T cell receptor beta chain was found in a study of T cell responses to AZD1222 COVID-19 vaccine. The CDR3 runs 16 residues. Germline assignment: CDR1 ENHRY and CDR2 SYGVKD. The ends lost 10 bases at V and 0 bases at J; junction bases unmatched: 11. In this sample, this clone turned up once. Its cognate antigen is unknown. Study-level findings and limits: With two AZD1222 doses given, Spike-specific TCR breadth and depth both rose. Of the AZD1222 recipients, only 5 or 6 were seropositive at baseline. Most donors were white British, females outnumbered males, and clonal diversity was possibly underestimated.

The data were produced by immunoSEQ multiplex PCR, yet TCRdb's version contains in-frame clones alone and is incomplete. The sample holds tens of thousands of clones, 75% to 90% seen once. The sequence came from an adult in good health. The chain couples TRBV10-3 to TRBJ2-7, with 11 bases identical to TRBD2. The specimen comprised peripheral blood, sampled on day 0 of AZD1222 vaccination. The CDR3 spells CASETSGTGNSYEQYF. The CDR3 coding sequence is TGTGCCAGCGAGACTAGCGGGACTGGAAACTCCTACGAGCAGTACTTC.